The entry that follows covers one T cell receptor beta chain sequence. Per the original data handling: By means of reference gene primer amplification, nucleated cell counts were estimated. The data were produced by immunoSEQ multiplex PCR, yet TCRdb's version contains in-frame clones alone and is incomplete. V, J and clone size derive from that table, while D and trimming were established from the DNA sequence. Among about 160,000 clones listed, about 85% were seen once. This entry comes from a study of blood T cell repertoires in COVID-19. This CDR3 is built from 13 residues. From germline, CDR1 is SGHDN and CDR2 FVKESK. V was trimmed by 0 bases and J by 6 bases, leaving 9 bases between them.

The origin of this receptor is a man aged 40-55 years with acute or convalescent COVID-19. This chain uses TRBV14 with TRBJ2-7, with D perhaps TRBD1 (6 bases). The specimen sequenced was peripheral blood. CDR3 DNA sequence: TGTGCCAGCAGCCAAGATAGGGGGTCCGAGCAGTACTTC. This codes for CASSQDRGSEQYF.